One and the same sample provided the 29 T cell receptor beta chains below, sequenced in a study of T-cell reconstitution after alpha-beta-depleted transplantation in children. Unique molecular identifiers tagged the TCRbeta library. TCRdb independently ran MiXCR on the PCR reads; one entry per CDR3 protein. Altogether some 200,000 distinct CDR3 sequences are present, approximately 6.6% being singletons, with the ten largest covering roughly 3%. Sequences were derived from PBMCs from the stem cell graft donor, sampled from the stem cell graft. The receptors were gathered from a human donor who donated a stem cell graft to a child with Wiskott-Aldrich syndrome.

This clonotype has only a few counts. The CDR3 DNA sequence: TGTGCCAGCAGCTTAGCTCCGGACAGAGTACGGGAGCAGTACTTC. Encoded protein: CASSLAPDRVREQYF. The rearrangement joins TRBV7-2 to TRBJ2-7, with D possibly matching TRBD1 (6 bases). Trimming removed 0 bases at V and 7 bases at J, with 16 bases between. CDR3 size: 15 residues. Per germline, CDR1 SGHTA and CDR2 FQGNSA.

The V call is TRBV7-9, the J call TRBJ2-7; D not certain. The germline V and J ends were trimmed by 4 bases and 2 bases, with 15 bases remaining between them. CDR1 and CDR2 (germline): SEHNR, FQNEAQ (reference sequence). CDR3 size: 15 residues. Written as DNA, the CDR3 is TGTGCCAGCAGCTCTTACATCCTATCACCCTACGAGCAGTACTTC. Residues: CASSSYILSPYEQYF.

The V and J genes are TRBV3-1 and TRBJ2-1; 10 positions match TRBD2. This CDR3 contains 17 residues. Germline loops: CDR1 LGHDT, CDR2 YNNKEL (reference sequence). After removal of 3 bases from V and 3 bases from J, the junction contained 8 bases not matched to a gene. This CDR3 reads CASSQGIAGGSYNEQFF. CDR3 nucleotides: TGTGCCAGCAGCCAGGGTATAGCGGGAGGAAGCTACAATGAGCAGTTCTTC.

This clonotype was counted many times. The J gene is TRBJ2-3, the V gene TRBV3-1, with 9 positions matching TRBD1. The V gene end was trimmed by 1 base and the J gene end by 8 bases; junction bases not matched to a gene: 7. Germline V gives CDR1 LGHDT, CDR2 YNNKEL (reference sequence). This CDR3 region has 15 residues. As DNA, the CDR3 is TGTGCCAGCAGCCAAGTAGGACAGGGGCACGGTACGCAGTATTTT. Translation: CASSQVGQGHGTQYF.

This clonotype was counted many times. V gene TRBV5-8 combines with J gene TRBJ2-1; 9 bases fit TRBD1. V gave up 2 bases and J gave up 7 bases; unmatched junction bases: 7. Germline V gives CDR1 SGHTS, CDR2 YDEGEE. There are 15 residues in the CDR3. The CDR3 loop reads CASSLSGQGLNEQFF. The DNA of the CDR3 is TGTGCCAGCAGCTTATCCGGACAGGGGTTAAATGAGCAGTTCTTC. Full variable domain (remainder filled in from reference TRBV5-8 and TRBJ2-1): EAGVTQSPTHLIKTRGQQATLRCSPISGHTSVYWYQQALGLGLQFLLWYDEGEERNRGNFPPRFSGRQFPNYSSELNVNALELEDSALYLCASSLSGQGLNEQFFGPGTRLTVL.

Ten or more counts support this clonotype. This chain uses TRBV20-1 with TRBJ2-7; possible D gene TRBD1, 5 bases. CDR1 is DFQATT and CDR2 is SNEGSKA in the germline V gene (reference sequence). This CDR3 comprises 11 residues. With 0 bases removed from V and 6 bases from J, the gap between germline ends came to 6 bases. CDR3: CSARDRGEQYF. CDR3 nucleotide sequence: TGCAGTGCTAGAGATAGGGGCGAGCAGTACTTC.

This clonotype was found many times. The chain links TRBV20-1 to TRBJ2-1; D is ambiguous. CDR3 length equals 13 residues. Germline loops: CDR1 DFQATT, CDR2 SNEGSKA (reference sequence). This CDR3 is CMMGSTPYNEQFF. CDR3 DNA: TGCATGATGGGATCAACCCCTTACAATGAGCAGTTCTTC.

This clonotype was recorded many times. The rearrangement joins TRBV10-3 to TRBJ2-7; 11 nucleotides agree with TRBD1. CDR3 length: 15 amino acids. Germline trimming cut 6 bases from V and 7 bases from J; bases unmatched to any gene: 11. Germline V gene lookup returns CDR1 ENHRY and CDR2 SYGVKD. The CDR3 spells CAISLGQGGPWEQYF. The CDR3 DNA reads as TGTGCCATCAGCCTGGGACAGGGGGGGCCGTGGGAGCAGTACTTC.

This clonotype showed up just a few times. The chain combines TRBV5-1 with TRBJ2-7; tentatively, D is TRBD1 (5 bases). There are 15 residues in the CDR3. Germline V gene sequence: CDR1 SGHRS, CDR2 YFSETQ. V lost 2 bases, J lost 2 bases, and 14 bases lay in between. The CDR3 sequence: CASSFGAHQTYEQYF. The CDR3 DNA reads as TGCGCCAGCAGCTTTGGGGCACACCAGACCTACGAGCAGTACTTC.

This clonotype was detected many times. The rearrangement uses TRBV12-3 or TRBV12-4 and TRBJ1-1; 9 bases fit TRBD1. V shed 3 bases, J shed 6 bases, and the junction held 5 bases outside the gene matches. This CDR3 spans 14 amino acids. CDR3 loop: CASSFGTGKAEAFF. CDR3 in DNA: TGTGCCAGCAGTTTTGGGACAGGGAAGGCTGAAGCTTTCTTT.

The sample holds many counts of this clonotype. The V gene is TRBV12-3 or TRBV12-4, the J gene TRBJ1-3; D remains unclear. This CDR3 is built from 15 residues. V lost 6 bases, J lost 0 bases, and 12 bases lay in between. Here the CDR3 reads CASRMTGASGNTIYF. CDR3 in DNA: TGTGCCAGCAGAATGACGGGAGCCTCTGGAAACACCATATATTTT.

In its sample, this clonotype was seen many times. The V call is TRBV20-1, the J call TRBJ2-1; maybe TRBD2 (6 bases). Trimming took off 0 bases at V and 0 bases at J, with 12 bases between the two ends. This CDR3 region has 16 residues. Germline V gene sequence: CDR1 DFQATT, CDR2 SNEGSKA (reference sequence). Written as DNA, the CDR3 is TGCAGTGCTAGAGATTATGGGGGGATCTCCTACAATGAGCAGTTCTTC. Translation gives CSARDYGGISYNEQFF.

This clonotype was recorded at least ten times. V is TRBV7-9 and J is TRBJ2-1, with 13 nucleotides matching TRBD2. CDR3 length: 16 residues. V lost 5 bases, J lost 2 bases, and 3 bases stayed unmatched. Per germline, CDR1 SEHNR and CDR2 FQNEAQ (reference sequence). As DNA, the CDR3 is TGTGCCAGCAGCCTCGGACTAGCGGGAGCCTACAATGAGCAGTTCTTC. Its translation is CASSLGLAGAYNEQFF. The full variable domain, rest sourced from reference TRBV7-9 and TRBJ2-1, is DTGVSQNPRHKITKRGQNVTFRCDPISEHNRLYWYRQTLGQGPEFLTYFQNEAQLEKSRLLSDRFSAERPKGSFSTLEIQRTEQGDSAMYLCASSLGLAGAYNEQFFGPGTRLTVL.

This clonotype has ten or more counts. The V and J genes are TRBV6-2 or TRBV6-3 and TRBJ2-5; D is undetermined. V lost 0 bases and J lost 4, with 18 bases in between. Germline V gene lookup returns CDR1 MNHEY and CDR2 SVGEGT. The CDR3 loop spans 17 amino acids. DNA of the CDR3: TGTGCCAGCAGTTACTCGATTGGGATTAACGTGGCAGAGACCCAGTACTTC. The encoded protein is CASSYSIGINVAETQYF.

This clonotype occurred many times. V usage is TRBV12-3 or TRBV12-4 and J usage is TRBJ2-2, with D unclear. Trimming took off 10 bases at V and 7 bases at J, with 16 bases between the two ends. CDR3 length: 13 residues. CDR3 nucleotides: TGTGCCAACAATAAGGGAATAGGCGGGGAGCTGTTTTTT. Translating it yields CANNKGIGGELFF.

In this sample, this clonotype turned up many times. J is TRBJ2-3 and V is TRBV20-1; D is possibly TRBD2 (5 bases). Germline V gene lookup returns CDR1 DFQATT and CDR2 SNEGSKA (reference sequence). The V and J ends lost 0 bases and 6 bases respectively, with 22 bases between them. The CDR3 extends over 17 amino acids. The CDR3 sequence: CSARDLFSSGRPDTQYF. Written as DNA, the CDR3 is TGCAGTGCTAGAGATCTATTTTCAAGCGGCAGACCGGATACGCAGTATTTT.

The chain employs TRBV11-3 and TRBJ2-1; D is ambiguous. The CDR3 is 15 amino acids. With 6 bases removed from V and 4 bases from J, the gap between germline ends came to 16 bases. CDR1 SGHNT and CDR2 YENEEA come from the germline V gene. CDR3 residues: CASRPPGSGYNEQFF. The CDR3 DNA sequence: TGTGCCAGCAGACCGCCGGGTTCTGGGTACAATGAGCAGTTCTTC.

The CDR3 DNA reads TGTGCCAGCAGCCGACGGGACAGGGTAAGGGGGGATACGCAGTATTTT. It yields the protein CASSRRDRVRGDTQYF. J is TRBJ2-3 and V is TRBV27, with TRBD1 identical over 9 bases. Germline values: CDR1 MNHEY, CDR2 SMNVEV (reference sequence). V trimming: 6 bases; J trimming: 6 bases; junction bases outside the gene matches: 13. The CDR3 extends over 16 amino acids.

This clonotype has ten or more counts. Here the CDR3 DNA reads TGTGCCAGCAGCGAAAGGAGGGAGGACGGAGGCTACACCTTC. It encodes CASSERREDGGYTF. This chain joins TRBV12-3 or TRBV12-4 and TRBJ1-2; the D is unclear. V was shortened by 6 bases and J by 8 bases, with 19 bases between the two germline ends. The CDR3 totals 14 residues.

The sample holds many counts of this clonotype. The gene calls are TRBV4-3 and TRBJ2-7, with D uncertain. Between the trimmed V and J ends, which lost 1 base and 3 bases, there was a span of 19 bases. CDR1 is LGHNA, CDR2 YSLEER, per germline. The CDR3 spans 17 residues. The CDR3 spells CASSQALYSNYYYEQYF. CDR3 bases: TGCGCCAGCAGCCAAGCTCTTTACTCGAATTACTACTACGAGCAGTACTTC.

This clonotype was recorded many times. V usage is TRBV28 and J usage is TRBJ1-2; TRBD1 agrees at 9 bases. This CDR3 has 12 amino acids. V trimming: 11 bases; J trimming: 7 bases; junction bases outside the gene matches: 8. CDR1 is MDHEN, CDR2 SYDVKM, per germline. This CDR3 is CALRDRESGYTF. CDR3 nucleotide sequence: TGTGCCCTCAGGGACAGGGAATCTGGCTACACCTTC.

This clonotype was seen ten or more times. V usage is TRBV20-1 and J usage is TRBJ1-1; D is perhaps TRBD1 (6 bases). Trimming pared 4 bases from V and 9 bases from J, leaving 21 bases between. The CDR3 runs 14 residues. CDR1 and CDR2 (germline): DFQATT, SNEGSKA (reference sequence). CDR3: CSAMAFELGGQAFF. In DNA form, the CDR3 reads TGCAGTGCTATGGCCTTCGAACTAGGGGGGCAAGCTTTCTTT.

This chain joins TRBV6-1 and TRBJ1-5; tentative D call: TRBD1 (6 bases). CDR1 and CDR2 (germline): MNHNS, SASEGT. This CDR3 spans 16 amino acids. The V gene lost 5 bases and the J gene lost 3 bases, with 17 bases spanning the gap. The CDR3 region has the DNA TGTGCCAGCAGTCCATCGAGGGGGGCGTCCAATCAGCCCCAGCATTTT. Residues: CASSPSRGASNQPQHF.

At least ten counts were recorded for this clonotype. The chain has TRBV29-1 and TRBJ2-1; TRBD2 aligns across 7 bases. The CDR3 spans 16 residues. V lost 1 base and J lost 0; bases outside the gene matches: 6. Germline V CDR1 and CDR2: SQVTM, ANQGSEA. CDR3 protein: CSVEGGRGTSYNEQFF. CDR3 DNA: TGCAGCGTTGAAGGAGGGAGGGGTACCTCCTACAATGAGCAGTTCTTC.

This clonotype appeared a single time. The chain couples TRBV4-1 to TRBJ1-2; D is possibly TRBD1 (5 bases). The V end was cut by 5 bases, the J end by 8 bases, with 18 bases between. CDR3 length equals 14 residues. Germline CDR1 is MGHRA and CDR2 is YSYEKL. This CDR3 is CASSVRGPETGYTF. Here the CDR3 DNA reads TGCGCCAGCAGCGTCCGGGGCCCGGAAACGGGCTACACCTTC.

This clonotype was seen ten or more times. This rearrangement joins TRBV5-1 to TRBJ2-7; TRBD2 aligns across 8 bases. The CDR3 runs 16 residues. From germline, CDR1 is SGHRS and CDR2 YFSETQ. Trimming at V came to 0 bases and at J to 1 base, leaving 6 bases not matched to a gene. In DNA, the CDR3 is TGCGCCAGCAGCTTGGCAGGTAGCGGGGTGTCCTACGAGCAGTACTTC. Translating gives CASSLAGSGVSYEQYF.

This clonotype was detected ten times or more. This chain joins TRBV7-2 and TRBJ1-3; D unresolved. CDR3 length: 13 amino acids. The V and J ends lost 0 bases and 5 bases respectively, with 5 bases between them. Germline CDR1 SGHTA, CDR2 FQGNSA. The CDR3 coding sequence is TGTGCCAGCAGCTTAGCGGTTAGAAACACCATATATTTT. This encodes CASSLAVRNTIYF.

This clonotype was detected many times. The gene calls are TRBV12-3 or TRBV12-4 and TRBJ1-5; D is unclear. The V end lost 3 bases, the J end lost 3 bases, and 18 bases lay between the germline ends. CDR3 size: 17 residues. For the CDR3, the DNA is TGTGCCAGCAGTTTTATGCCCCGGAGAGGTTACAATCAGCCCCAGCATTTT. Translated: CASSFMPRRGYNQPQHF.

This clonotype was detected many times. J is TRBJ2-3 and V is TRBV20-1; D remains unclear. Germline CDR1 DFQATT, CDR2 SNEGSKA (reference sequence). The ends were cut back, 0 bases at V and 4 bases at J, with 11 bases in the middle. CDR3 length: 14 residues. CDR3 residues: CSARDIHYSDTQYF. CDR3 DNA sequence: TGCAGTGCTAGAGATATTCACTATTCAGATACGCAGTATTTT.